These 8 T cell receptor beta chains share one sample of origin, sequenced in a study of blood T cell repertoires in COVID-19. Generated by immunoSEQ multiplex PCR, the TCRdb table keeps only in-frame clones and is missing some. The repertoire has around 290,000 clones, roughly 90% of them found once; the top ten carry around 2%. The material sequenced was peripheral blood. All receptors come from a woman between 25 and 40 years old with COVID-19, enrolled during active disease.

The rearrangement joins TRBV6-5 to TRBJ2-7; D is uncertain. The germline V gene has CDR1 MNHEY and CDR2 SVGAGI. This CDR3 is built from 12 residues. V lost 5 bases to trimming and J lost 2 bases, with 7 bases between them. Here the CDR3 DNA reads TGTGCCAGCAGTCTCAGTGCCTACGAGCAGTACTTC. This encodes CASSLSAYEQYF.

This chain joins TRBV10-3 and TRBJ2-1; 7 positions match TRBD1. This CDR3 spans 12 amino acids. Germline CDR1 reads ENHRY; CDR2 reads SYGVKD. DNA for the CDR3: TGTGCTTACCGGGACAGCTACAATGAGCAGTTCTTC. Translating gives CAYRDSYNEQFF.

The rearrangement uses TRBV19 and TRBJ2-3; 12 bases map to TRBD2. CDR3 length: 15 amino acids. V lost 2 bases and J lost 3; bases outside the gene matches: 0. Per germline, CDR1 LNHDA and CDR2 SQIVND (reference sequence). CDR3: CASSITSGRTDTQYF. CDR3 bases: TGTGCCAGTAGTATAACTAGCGGGAGGACAGATACGCAGTATTTT.

The table lists this clone with a few counts. Other DNA sequences in the same sample also yield this CDR3. V gene TRBV18 combines with J gene TRBJ1-2; TRBD1 matches 7 bases. The CDR3 is 13 residues long. CDR1 and CDR2 from the germline V gene are KGHSH and LQKENI. Trimming at V came to 1 base and at J to 8 bases, leaving 4 bases not matched to a gene. For the CDR3, the DNA is TGTGCCAGCTCACCACAGGGGGCGGAAGGCTACACCTTC. This gives the protein CASSPQGAEGYTF.

The gene calls are TRBV6-5 and TRBJ1-5, with 7 bases identical to TRBD1. The V gene's germline CDR1 is MNHEY and CDR2 SVGAGI. There are 15 residues in the CDR3. V trimming: 5 bases; J trimming: 7 bases; junction bases outside the gene matches: 11. The CDR3 loop reads CASSPRQGIGQPQHF. Here the CDR3 DNA reads TGTGCCAGCAGTCCTCGACAGGGAATAGGACAGCCCCAGCATTTT.

The gene calls are TRBV28 and TRBJ1-4, with D hard to call. This CDR3 contains 15 residues. The V end lost 4 bases, the J end lost 7 bases, and 16 bases lay between the germline ends. The germline V gene has CDR1 MDHEN and CDR2 SYDVKM. Here the CDR3 reads CASSYTGRLAEKLFF. CDR3 DNA: TGTGCCAGCAGTTACACCGGGAGGTTGGCTGAAAAACTGTTTTTT.

The chain is built from TRBV28 and TRBJ2-3, with 9 bases fitting TRBD2. V was clipped by 6 bases and J by 5 bases; unmatched bases: 6. CDR3 length: 14 residues. Germline assignment: CDR1 MDHEN and CDR2 SYDVKM. The CDR3 DNA follows: TGTGCCAGCAGGGTAGCGGGAGTCGTAGATACGCAGTATTTT. This gives the protein CASRVAGVVDTQYF.

This chain connects TRBV30 to TRBJ2-5, with D unclear. The V end was cut by 3 bases, the J end by 2 bases, with 10 bases between. This CDR3 spans 13 amino acids. Germline V gene lookup returns CDR1 GTSNPN and CDR2 SVGIG (reference sequence). The CDR3 DNA sequence: TGTGCCTGGAGGAGAGCACCACAAGAGACCCAGTACTTC. This gives the protein CAWRRAPQETQYF.